The T cell receptor beta chain under discussion was sequenced for a study of response to subunit inactivated influenza vaccine. A single record per CDR3 protein comes from TCRdb applying MiXCR to the RT-PCR reads. The sample consists of 650,000 to 700,000 distinct CDR3 sequences, approximately 15% of them appearing once. V was clipped by 4 bases and J by 1 base, with 9 bases between them. Per the germline V gene, CDR1 is DFQATT and CDR2 is SNEGSKA (reference sequence). CDR3 size: 13 residues. The study's findings and limits: The authors proposed limited new T cell recruitment per seasonal influenza vaccination.

About this clonotype: What it recognizes is unknown.

The sequenced sample was PBMCs from blood, obtained approximately 13 days after vaccination. This sequence was found in a man between 50 and 59 years old who received an inactivated influenza vaccine. The genes are TRBV20-1 and TRBJ2-3; D is ambiguous. CDR3 protein: CSAIPRGTDTQYF. In DNA form, the CDR3 reads TGCAGTGCTATTCCCCGGGGCACAGATACGCAGTATTTT.